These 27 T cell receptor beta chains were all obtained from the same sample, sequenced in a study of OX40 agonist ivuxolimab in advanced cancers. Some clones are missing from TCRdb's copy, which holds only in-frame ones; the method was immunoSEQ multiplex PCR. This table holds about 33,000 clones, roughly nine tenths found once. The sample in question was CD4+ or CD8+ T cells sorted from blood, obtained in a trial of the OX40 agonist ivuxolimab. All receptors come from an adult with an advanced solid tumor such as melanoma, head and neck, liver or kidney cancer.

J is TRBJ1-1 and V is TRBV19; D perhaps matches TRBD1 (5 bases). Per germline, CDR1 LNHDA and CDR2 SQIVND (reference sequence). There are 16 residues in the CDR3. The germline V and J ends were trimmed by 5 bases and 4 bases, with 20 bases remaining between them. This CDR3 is CASSAIGGVGSTEAFF. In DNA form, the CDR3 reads TGTGCCAGTAGTGCAATTGGGGGGGTCGGGAGCACTGAAGCTTTCTTT.

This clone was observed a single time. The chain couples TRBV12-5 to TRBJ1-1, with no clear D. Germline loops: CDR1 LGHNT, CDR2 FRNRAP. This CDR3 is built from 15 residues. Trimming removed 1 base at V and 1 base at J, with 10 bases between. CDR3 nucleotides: TGTGCTAGTGGTTTGGGTAGCGGACGGAACACTGAAGCTTTCTTT. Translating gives CASGLGSGRNTEAFF.

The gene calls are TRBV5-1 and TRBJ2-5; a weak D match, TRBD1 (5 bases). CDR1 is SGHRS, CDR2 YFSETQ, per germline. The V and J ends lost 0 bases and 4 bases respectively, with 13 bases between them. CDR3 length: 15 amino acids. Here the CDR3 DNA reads TGCGCCAGCAGCTTGGATGTCAGGGTAGTAGAGACCCAGTACTTC. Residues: CASSLDVRVVETQYF.

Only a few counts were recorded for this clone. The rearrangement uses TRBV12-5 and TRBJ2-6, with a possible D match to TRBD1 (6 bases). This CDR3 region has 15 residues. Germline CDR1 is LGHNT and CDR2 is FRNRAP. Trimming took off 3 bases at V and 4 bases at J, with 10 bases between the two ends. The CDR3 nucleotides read TGTGCTAGTGGTTTAACAGGGCCGGGGGCCAACGTCCTGACTTTC. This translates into CASGLTGPGANVLTF.

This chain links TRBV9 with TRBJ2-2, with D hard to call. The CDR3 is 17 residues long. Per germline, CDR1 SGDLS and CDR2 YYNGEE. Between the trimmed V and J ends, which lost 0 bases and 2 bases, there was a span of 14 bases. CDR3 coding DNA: TGTGCCAGCAGCGTAGGACTGGGGTCAATAAACACCGGGGAGCTGTTTTTT. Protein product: CASSVGLGSINTGELFF.

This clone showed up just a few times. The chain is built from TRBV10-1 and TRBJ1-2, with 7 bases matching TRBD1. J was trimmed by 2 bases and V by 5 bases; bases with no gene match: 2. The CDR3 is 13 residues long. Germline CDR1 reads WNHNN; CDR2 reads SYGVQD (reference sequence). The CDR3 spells CASSPGQNYGYTF. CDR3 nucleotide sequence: TGCGCCAGCAGTCCGGGACAGAACTATGGCTACACCTTC.

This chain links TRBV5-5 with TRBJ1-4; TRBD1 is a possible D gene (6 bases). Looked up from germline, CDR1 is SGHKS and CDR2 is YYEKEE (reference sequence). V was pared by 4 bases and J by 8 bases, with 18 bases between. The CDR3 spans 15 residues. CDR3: CASSPTGFREEKLFF. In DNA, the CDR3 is TGTGCCAGCAGCCCAACAGGGTTTCGGGAAGAAAAACTGTTTTTT.

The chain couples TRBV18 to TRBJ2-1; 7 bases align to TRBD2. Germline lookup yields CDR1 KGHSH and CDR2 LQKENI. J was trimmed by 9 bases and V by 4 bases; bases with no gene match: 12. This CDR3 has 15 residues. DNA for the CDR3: TGTGCCAGCTCACTCTTGGACTTGGCGGGAGTTGAGCAGTTCTTC. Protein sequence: CASSLLDLAGVEQFF.

The CDR3 reads CASNRNTEAFF. The CDR3 region has the DNA TGTGCCAGCAACAGGAACACTGAAGCTTTCTTT. The chain couples TRBV7-9 to TRBJ1-1; D is ambiguous. The CDR3 contains 11 residues. V was pared by 7 bases and J by 1 base, with 4 bases between. The germline V gene has CDR1 SEHNR and CDR2 FQNEAQ (reference sequence). Based on the CDR3 plus reference TRBV7-9 and TRBJ1-1, the full variable domain is DTGVSQNPRHKITKRGQNVTFRCDPISEHNRLYWYRQTLGQGPEFLTYFQNEAQLEKSRLLSDRFSAERPKGSFSTLEIQRTEQGDSAMYLCASNRNTEAFFGQGTRLTVV.

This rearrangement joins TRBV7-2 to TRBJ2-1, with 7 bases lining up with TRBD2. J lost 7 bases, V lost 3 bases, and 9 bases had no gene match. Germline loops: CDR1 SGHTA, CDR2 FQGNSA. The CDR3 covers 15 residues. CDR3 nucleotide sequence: TGTGCCAGCAGCTTGCACCGACTAGCAGGAAATGAGCAGTTCTTC. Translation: CASSLHRLAGNEQFF.

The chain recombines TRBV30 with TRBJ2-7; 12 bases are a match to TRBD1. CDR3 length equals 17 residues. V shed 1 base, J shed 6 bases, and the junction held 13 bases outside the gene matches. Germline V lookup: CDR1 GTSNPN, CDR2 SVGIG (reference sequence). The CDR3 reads CAWSARFGGTGGAEQYF. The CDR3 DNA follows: TGTGCCTGGAGTGCCCGATTTGGCGGGACAGGGGGCGCCGAGCAGTACTTC.

CDR3 residues: CASSRGGRTDTQYF. As DNA, the CDR3 is TGTGCCAGCAGCCGTGGGGGGAGAACAGATACGCAGTATTTT. This sequence joins TRBV5-6 and TRBJ2-3; maybe TRBD2 (6 bases). Trimming cost V 4 bases and J 3 bases, with 12 bases left between them. Germline CDR1 is SGHDT and CDR2 is YYEEEE. The CDR3 covers 14 residues.

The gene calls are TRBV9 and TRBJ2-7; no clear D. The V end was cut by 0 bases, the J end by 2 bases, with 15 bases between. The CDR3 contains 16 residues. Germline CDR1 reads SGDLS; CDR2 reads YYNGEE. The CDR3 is CASSVEADLLPYEQYF. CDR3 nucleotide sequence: TGTGCCAGCAGCGTAGAAGCAGATTTACTCCCCTACGAGCAGTACTTC.

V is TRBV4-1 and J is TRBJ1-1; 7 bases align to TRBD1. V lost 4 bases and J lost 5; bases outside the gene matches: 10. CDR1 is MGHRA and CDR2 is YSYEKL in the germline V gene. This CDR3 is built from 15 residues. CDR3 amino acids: CASSPQGVLGTEAFF. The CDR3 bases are TGCGCCAGCAGCCCCCAGGGGGTTTTAGGAACTGAAGCTTTCTTT.

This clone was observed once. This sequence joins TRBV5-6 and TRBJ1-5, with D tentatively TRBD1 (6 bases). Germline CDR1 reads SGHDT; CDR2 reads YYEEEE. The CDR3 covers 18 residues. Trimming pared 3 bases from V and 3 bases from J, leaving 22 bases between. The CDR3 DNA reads TGTGCCAGCAGCTCCCCATTAGACGAAGGGGGTGACAATCAGCCCCAGCATTTT. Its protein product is CASSSPLDEGGDNQPQHF.

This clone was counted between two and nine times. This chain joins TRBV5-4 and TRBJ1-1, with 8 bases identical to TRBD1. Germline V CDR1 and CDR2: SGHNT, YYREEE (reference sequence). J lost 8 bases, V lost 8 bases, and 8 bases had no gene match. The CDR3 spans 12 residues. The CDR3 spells CASRTGIGEAFF. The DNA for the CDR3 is TGTGCCAGTAGGACAGGGATCGGAGAAGCTTTCTTT.

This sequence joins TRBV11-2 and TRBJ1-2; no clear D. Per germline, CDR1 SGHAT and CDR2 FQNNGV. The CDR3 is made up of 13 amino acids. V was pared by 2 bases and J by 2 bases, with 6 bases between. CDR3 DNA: TGTGCCAGCAGCTTAAACAAGAACTATGGCTACACCTTC. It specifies CASSLNKNYGYTF.

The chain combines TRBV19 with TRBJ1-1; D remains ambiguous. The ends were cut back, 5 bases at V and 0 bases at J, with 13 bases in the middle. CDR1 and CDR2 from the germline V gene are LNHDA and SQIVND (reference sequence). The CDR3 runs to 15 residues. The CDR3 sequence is CASSSRRILNTEAFF. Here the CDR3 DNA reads TGTGCCAGTAGTTCAAGACGGATATTGAACACTGAAGCTTTCTTT.

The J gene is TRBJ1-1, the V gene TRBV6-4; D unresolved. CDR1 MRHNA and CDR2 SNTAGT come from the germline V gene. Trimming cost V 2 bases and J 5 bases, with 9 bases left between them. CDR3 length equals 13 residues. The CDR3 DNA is TGTGCCAGCAGTGACAGGAGCGGAACTGAAGCTTTCTTT. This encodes CASSDRSGTEAFF.

The DNA of the CDR3 is TGTGCCAGCAGCTTAATACAGGGGGACGAGCAGTACTTC. Amino acids: CASSLIQGDEQYF. This chain connects TRBV11-2 to TRBJ2-7; 8 nucleotides align to TRBD1. The CDR3 covers 13 residues. Trimming took 2 bases from V and 5 from J; bases not matched to a gene: 2. Germline V gives CDR1 SGHAT, CDR2 FQNNGV. Full variable domain (rest looked up from reference TRBV11-2 and TRBJ2-7): EAGVAQSPRYKIIEKRQSVAFWCNPISGHATLYWYQQILGQGPKLLIQFQNNGVVDDSQLPKDRFSAERLKGVDSTLKIQPAKLEDSAVYLCASSLIQGDEQYFGPGTRLTVT.

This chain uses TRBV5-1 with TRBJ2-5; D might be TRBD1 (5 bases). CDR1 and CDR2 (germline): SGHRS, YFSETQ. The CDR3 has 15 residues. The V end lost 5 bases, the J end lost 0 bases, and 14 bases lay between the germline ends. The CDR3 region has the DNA TGCGCCAGCAGTCCCTATGGGGCGAACCAAGAGACCCAGTACTTC. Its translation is CASSPYGANQETQYF.

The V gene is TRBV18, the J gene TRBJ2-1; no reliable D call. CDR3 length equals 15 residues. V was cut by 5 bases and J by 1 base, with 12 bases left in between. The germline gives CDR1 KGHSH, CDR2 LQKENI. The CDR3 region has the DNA TGTGCCAGCTCAACCTTACCGTTATCCTACAATGAGCAGTTCTTC. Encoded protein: CASSTLPLSYNEQFF.

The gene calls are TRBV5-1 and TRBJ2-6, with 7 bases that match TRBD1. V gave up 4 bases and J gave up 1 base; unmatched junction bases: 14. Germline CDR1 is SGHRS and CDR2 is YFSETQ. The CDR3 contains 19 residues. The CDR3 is CASSLPPGQPTSGANVLTF. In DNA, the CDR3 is TGCGCCAGCAGCCTACCCCCGGGACAGCCCACATCTGGGGCCAACGTCCTGACTTTC.

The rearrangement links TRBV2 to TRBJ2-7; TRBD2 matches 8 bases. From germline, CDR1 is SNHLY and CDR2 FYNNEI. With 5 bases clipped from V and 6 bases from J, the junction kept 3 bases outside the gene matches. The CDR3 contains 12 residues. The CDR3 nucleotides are TGTGCCAGCAGTACTCTAGCGGGCGAGCAGTACTTC. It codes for CASSTLAGEQYF.

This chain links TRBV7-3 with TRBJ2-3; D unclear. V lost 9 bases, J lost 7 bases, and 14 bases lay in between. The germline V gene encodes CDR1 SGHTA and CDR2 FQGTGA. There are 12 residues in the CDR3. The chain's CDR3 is CASGEGSNTQYF. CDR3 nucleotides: TGTGCCAGTGGGGAAGGGTCGAATACGCAGTATTTT. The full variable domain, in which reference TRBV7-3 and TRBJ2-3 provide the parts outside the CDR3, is GAGVSQTPSNKVTEKGKYVELRCDPISGHTALYWYRQSLGQGPEFLIYFQGTGAADDSGLPNDRFFAVRPEGSVSTLKIQRTERGDSAVYLCASGEGSNTQYFGPGTRLTVL.

The CDR3 here is CASSLDRGKTQYF. The CDR3 nucleotides are TGTGCCAGCAGCTTGGACAGGGGAAAGACCCAGTACTTC. The rearrangement uses TRBV5-4 and TRBJ2-5; 7 nucleotides align to TRBD1. The trim removed 0 bases at V and 6 bases at J, leaving 2 bases unmatched. CDR1 SGHNT and CDR2 YYREEE come from the germline V gene (reference sequence). The CDR3 has 13 residues.

DNA for the CDR3: TGTGCCAGCAGCCCCCGCCGAGACAGGGTCACCGGGGAGCTGTTTTTT. As protein: CASSPRRDRVTGELFF. V gene TRBV11-3 combines with J gene TRBJ2-2, with 7 bases aligning to TRBD1. The V gene's germline CDR1 is SGHNT and CDR2 YENEEA. V dropped 5 bases and J dropped 4; count of bases not matched to a gene: 10. The CDR3 runs to 16 residues.